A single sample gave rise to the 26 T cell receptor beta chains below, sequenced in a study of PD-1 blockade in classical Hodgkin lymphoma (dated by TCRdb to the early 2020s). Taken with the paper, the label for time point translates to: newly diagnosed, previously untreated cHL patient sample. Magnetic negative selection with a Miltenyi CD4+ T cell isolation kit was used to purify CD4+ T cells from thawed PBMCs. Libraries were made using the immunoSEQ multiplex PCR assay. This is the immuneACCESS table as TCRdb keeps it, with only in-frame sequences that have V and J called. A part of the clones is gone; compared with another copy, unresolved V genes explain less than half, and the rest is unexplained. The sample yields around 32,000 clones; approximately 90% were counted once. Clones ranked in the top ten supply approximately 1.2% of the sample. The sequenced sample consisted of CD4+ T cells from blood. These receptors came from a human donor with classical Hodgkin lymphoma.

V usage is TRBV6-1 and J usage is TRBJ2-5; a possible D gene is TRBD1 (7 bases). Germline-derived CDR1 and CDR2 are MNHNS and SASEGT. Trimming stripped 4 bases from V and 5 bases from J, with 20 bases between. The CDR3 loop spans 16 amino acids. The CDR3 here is CASSVPRGGGAETQYF. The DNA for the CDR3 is TGTGCCAGCAGTGTCCCCAGAGGAGGGGGCGCCGAGACCCAGTACTTC.

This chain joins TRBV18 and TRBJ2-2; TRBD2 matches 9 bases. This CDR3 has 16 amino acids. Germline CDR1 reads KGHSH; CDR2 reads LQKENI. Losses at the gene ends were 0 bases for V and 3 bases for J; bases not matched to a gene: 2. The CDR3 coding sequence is TGTGCCAGCTCACCACCGGGACTAGCTTACACCGGGGAGCTGTTTTTT. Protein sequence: CASSPPGLAYTGELFF.

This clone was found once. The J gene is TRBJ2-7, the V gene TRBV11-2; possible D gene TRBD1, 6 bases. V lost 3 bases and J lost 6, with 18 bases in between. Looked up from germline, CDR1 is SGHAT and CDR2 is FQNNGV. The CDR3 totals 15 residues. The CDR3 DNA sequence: TGTGCCAGCAGCTTTGGACAGACCCGACCCCCCGAGCAGTACTTC. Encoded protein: CASSFGQTRPPEQYF.

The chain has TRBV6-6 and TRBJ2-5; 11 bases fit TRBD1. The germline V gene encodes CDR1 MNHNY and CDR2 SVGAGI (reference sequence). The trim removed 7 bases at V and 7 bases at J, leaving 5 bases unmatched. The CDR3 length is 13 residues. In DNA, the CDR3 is TGTGCCAGCACCCGGACAGGGGGCGGGACCCAGTACTTC. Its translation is CASTRTGGGTQYF.

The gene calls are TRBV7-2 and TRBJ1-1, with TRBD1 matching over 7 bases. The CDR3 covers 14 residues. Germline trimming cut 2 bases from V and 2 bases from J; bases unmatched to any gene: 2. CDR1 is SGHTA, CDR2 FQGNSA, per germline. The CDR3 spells CASSLLGGNTEAFF. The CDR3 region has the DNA TGTGCCAGCAGCTTACTAGGGGGCAACACTGAAGCTTTCTTT.

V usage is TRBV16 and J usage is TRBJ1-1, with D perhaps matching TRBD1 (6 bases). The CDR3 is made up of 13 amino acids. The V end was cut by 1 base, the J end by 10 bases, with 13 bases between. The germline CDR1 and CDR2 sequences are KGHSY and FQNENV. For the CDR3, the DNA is TGTGCCAGCAGCCAATGGGGGGCCGGTGTAGCTTTCTTT. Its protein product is CASSQWGAGVAFF.

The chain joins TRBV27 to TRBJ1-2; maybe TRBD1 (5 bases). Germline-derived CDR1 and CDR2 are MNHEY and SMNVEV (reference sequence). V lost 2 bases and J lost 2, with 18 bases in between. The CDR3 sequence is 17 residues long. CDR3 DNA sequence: TGTGCCAGCAGTTTAAATGGGCAGGGAGACTTGAACTATGGCTACACCTTC. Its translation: CASSLNGQGDLNYGYTF.

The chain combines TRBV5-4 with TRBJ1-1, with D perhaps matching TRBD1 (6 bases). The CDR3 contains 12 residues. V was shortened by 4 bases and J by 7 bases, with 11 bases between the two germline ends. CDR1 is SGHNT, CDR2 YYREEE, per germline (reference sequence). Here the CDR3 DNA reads TGTGCCAGCAGCGGGGGCTTCGGTGAAGCTTTCTTT. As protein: CASSGGFGEAFF.

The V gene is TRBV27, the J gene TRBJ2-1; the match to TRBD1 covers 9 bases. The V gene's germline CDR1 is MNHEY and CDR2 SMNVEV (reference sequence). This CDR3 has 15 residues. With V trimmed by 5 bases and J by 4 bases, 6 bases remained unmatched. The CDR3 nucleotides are TGTGCCAGCAGTAAACTACAGGGGGCATACAATGAGCAGTTCTTC. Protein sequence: CASSKLQGAYNEQFF.

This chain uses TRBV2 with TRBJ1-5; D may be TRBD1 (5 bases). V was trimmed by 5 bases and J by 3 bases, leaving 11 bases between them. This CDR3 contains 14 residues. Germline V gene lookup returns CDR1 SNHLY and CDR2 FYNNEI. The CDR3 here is CASSPPGPNQPQHF. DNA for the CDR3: TGTGCCAGCAGTCCGCCAGGGCCCAATCAGCCCCAGCATTTT.

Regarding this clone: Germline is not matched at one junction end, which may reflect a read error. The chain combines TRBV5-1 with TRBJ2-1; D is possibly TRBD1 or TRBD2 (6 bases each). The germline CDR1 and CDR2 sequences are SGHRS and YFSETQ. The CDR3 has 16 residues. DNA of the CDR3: TGCGTCAGCAGCGCGACGGGGGCCAGCTCCTACAATGAGCAGTTCTTC. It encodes CVSSATGASSYNEQFF.

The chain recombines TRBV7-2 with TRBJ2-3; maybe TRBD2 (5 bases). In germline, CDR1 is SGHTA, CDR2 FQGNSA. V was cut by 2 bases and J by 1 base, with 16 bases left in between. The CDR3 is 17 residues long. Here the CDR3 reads CASSLQRSAGGTDTQYF. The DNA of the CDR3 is TGTGCCAGCAGCTTACAGCGCTCTGCCGGGGGCACAGATACGCAGTATTTT.

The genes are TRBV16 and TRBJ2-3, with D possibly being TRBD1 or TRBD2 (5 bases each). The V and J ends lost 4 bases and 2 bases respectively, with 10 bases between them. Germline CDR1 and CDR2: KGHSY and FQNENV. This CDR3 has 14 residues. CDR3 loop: CASSPGRTTDTQYF. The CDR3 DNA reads TGTGCCAGCAGCCCGGGACGCACCACAGATACGCAGTATTTT.

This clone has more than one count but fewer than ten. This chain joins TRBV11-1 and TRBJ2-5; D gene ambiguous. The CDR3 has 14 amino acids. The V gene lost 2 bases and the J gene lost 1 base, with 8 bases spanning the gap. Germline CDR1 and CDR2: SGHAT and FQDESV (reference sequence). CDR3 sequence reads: CASSLRSAQETQYF. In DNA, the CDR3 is TGTGCCAGCAGCTTACGCTCAGCCCAAGAGACCCAGTACTTC.

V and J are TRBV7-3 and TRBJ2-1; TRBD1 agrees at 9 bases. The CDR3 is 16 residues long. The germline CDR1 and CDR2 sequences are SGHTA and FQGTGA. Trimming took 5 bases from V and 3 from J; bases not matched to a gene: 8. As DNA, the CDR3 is TGTGCCAGCAGCCCTACGAAGGACAGGGGCTACAATGAGCAGTTCTTC. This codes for CASSPTKDRGYNEQFF.

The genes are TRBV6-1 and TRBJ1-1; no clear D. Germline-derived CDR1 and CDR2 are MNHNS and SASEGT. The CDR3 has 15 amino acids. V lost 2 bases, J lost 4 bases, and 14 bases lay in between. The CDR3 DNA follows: TGTGCCAGCAGTGAAAGGGCCCCGCCCAGCACTGAAGCTTTCTTT. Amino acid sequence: CASSERAPPSTEAFF.

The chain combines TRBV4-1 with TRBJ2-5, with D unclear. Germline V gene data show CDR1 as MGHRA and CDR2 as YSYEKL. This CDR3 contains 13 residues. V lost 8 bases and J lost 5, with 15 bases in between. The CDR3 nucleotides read TGCGCCAGCCGATCCTCCATGGCGGAGACCCAGTACTTC. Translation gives CASRSSMAETQYF.

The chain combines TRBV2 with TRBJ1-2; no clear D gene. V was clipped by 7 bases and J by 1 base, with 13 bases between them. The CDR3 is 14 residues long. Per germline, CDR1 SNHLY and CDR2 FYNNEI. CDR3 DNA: TGTGCCAGCACCGCCCAGACGGGTAACTATGGCTACACCTTC. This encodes CASTAQTGNYGYTF.

This CDR3 is CASSDGTSGSGQYF. DNA for the CDR3: TGTGCCAGCAGTGATGGGACTAGCGGGAGTGGCCAGTACTTC. The chain recombines TRBV2 with TRBJ2-5; the match to TRBD2 covers 14 bases. V was clipped by 3 bases and J by 10 bases; unmatched bases: 4. The CDR3 has 14 residues. CDR1 is SNHLY, CDR2 FYNNEI, per germline.

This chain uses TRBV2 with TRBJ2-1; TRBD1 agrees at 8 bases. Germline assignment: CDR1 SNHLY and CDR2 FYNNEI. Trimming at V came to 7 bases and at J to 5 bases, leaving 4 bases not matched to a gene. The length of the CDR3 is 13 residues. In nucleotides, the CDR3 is TGTGCCAGCAAAGAGGACAGGGACAATGAGCAGTTCTTC. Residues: CASKEDRDNEQFF.

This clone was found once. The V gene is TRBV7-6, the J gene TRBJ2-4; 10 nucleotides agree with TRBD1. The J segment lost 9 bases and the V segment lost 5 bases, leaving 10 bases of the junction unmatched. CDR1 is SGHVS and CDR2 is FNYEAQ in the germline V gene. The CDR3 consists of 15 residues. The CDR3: CASSVGQGGSGIQYF. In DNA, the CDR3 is TGTGCCAGCAGCGTCGGACAGGGGGGTTCCGGCATTCAGTACTTC.

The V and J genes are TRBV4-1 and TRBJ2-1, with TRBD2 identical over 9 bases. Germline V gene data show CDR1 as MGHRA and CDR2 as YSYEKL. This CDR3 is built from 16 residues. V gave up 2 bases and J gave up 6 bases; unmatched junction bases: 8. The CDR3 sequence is CASSQQPGLATNEQFF. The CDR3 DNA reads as TGCGCCAGCAGCCAACAACCGGGACTAGCAACCAATGAGCAGTTCTTC.

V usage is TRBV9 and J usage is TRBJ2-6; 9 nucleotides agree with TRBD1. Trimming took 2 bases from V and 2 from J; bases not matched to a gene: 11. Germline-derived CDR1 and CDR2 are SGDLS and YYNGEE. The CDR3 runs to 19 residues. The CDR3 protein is CASSVWDRALSTGANVLTF. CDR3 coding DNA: TGTGCCAGCAGCGTGTGGGACAGGGCTCTGAGTACTGGGGCCAACGTCCTGACTTTC.

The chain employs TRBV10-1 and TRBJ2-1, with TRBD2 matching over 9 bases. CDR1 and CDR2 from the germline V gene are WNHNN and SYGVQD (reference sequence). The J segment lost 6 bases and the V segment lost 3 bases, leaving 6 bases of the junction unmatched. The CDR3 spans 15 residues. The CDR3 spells CASSDSSSGVNEQFF. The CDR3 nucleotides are TGCGCCAGCAGTGATTCCTCTAGCGGGGTCAATGAGCAGTTCTTC.

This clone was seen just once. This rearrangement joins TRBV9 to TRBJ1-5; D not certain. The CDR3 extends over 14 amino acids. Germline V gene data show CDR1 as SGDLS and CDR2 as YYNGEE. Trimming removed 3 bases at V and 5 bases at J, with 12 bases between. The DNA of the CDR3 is TGTGCCAGCAGCGCGAACTCCGGTGATCAGCCCCAGCATTTT. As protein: CASSANSGDQPQHF.

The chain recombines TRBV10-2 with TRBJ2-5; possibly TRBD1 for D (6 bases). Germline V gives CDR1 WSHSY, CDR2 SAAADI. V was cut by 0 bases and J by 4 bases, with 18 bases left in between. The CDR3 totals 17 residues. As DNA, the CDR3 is TGCGCCAGCAGTGAGTCGGGGGCCCCGGGACCACGAGAGACCCAGTACTTC. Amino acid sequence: CASSESGAPGPRETQYF.